One sample yielded the 14 T cell receptor beta chains listed below, sequenced in a study of blood T cell repertoires in COVID-19. TCRdb keeps only in-frame clones here, not all; method: immunoSEQ multiplex PCR. The sample has some 200,000 clones, approximately 81% seen once; the top ten hold 10%. The material sequenced was peripheral blood. These receptors all come from a woman older than 75 with COVID-19, enrolled during active disease.

The chain uses TRBV4-2 and TRBJ2-2; tentatively, D is TRBD2 (6 bases). CDR1 is LGHNA, CDR2 YNFKEQ, per germline. The ends were cut back, 6 bases at V and 3 bases at J, with 14 bases in the middle. The CDR3 length is 15 residues. The CDR3 here is CASRDLGGDTGELFF. The CDR3 DNA is TGTGCCAGCAGGGATCTCGGGGGTGACACCGGGGAGCTGTTTTTT.

The CDR3 sequence: CASSLEGSSNQPQHF. CDR3 bases: TGTGCCAGCAGCTTAGAAGGGAGCAGCAATCAGCCCCAGCATTTT. The gene calls are TRBV7-8 and TRBJ1-5, with no clear D. The CDR3 totals 15 residues. V lost 1 base to trimming and J lost 1 base, with 8 bases between them. Germline CDR1 is SGHVS and CDR2 is FQNEAQ.

The chain joins TRBV6-2 or TRBV6-3 to TRBJ2-1, with D uncertain. CDR3 size: 12 residues. Germline V lookup: CDR1 MNHEY, CDR2 SVGEGT. V lost 5 bases and J 4 bases, leaving 6 bases between the germline ends. The CDR3 here is CASSGNYNEQFF. The CDR3 DNA reads TGTGCCAGCAGTGGCAATTACAATGAGCAGTTCTTC.

CDR3: CASSSNEAGGRNEQFF. The CDR3 DNA is TGTGCCAGCAGCTCAAATGAGGCAGGGGGAAGGAATGAGCAGTTCTTC. This chain uses TRBV7-6 with TRBJ2-1, with TRBD1 identical over 7 bases. This CDR3 has 16 amino acids. Trimming at V came to 4 bases and at J to 7 bases, leaving 13 bases not matched to a gene. In germline, CDR1 is SGHVS, CDR2 FNYEAQ.

The rearrangement joins TRBV2 to TRBJ1-2, with a tentative D call TRBD1 (6 bases). V lost 1 base, J lost 0 bases, and 6 bases lay in between. The CDR3 extends over 14 amino acids. From germline, CDR1 is SNHLY and CDR2 FYNNEI. The CDR3 nucleotides are TGTGCCAGCAGTGAAGAGGGGGCTAACTATGGCTACACCTTC. This translates into CASSEEGANYGYTF.

This chain uses TRBV3-1 (or the pseudogene TRBV3-2) with TRBJ1-6; D ambiguous. Germline V lookup: CDR1 LGHDT, CDR2 YNNKEL (reference sequence). This CDR3 comprises 18 residues. Trimming pared 3 bases from V and 0 bases from J, leaving 15 bases between. CDR3 in DNA: TGTGCCAGCAGCCATCTACCGGCGGGGAGCTCCTATAATTCACCCCTCCACTTT. Protein: CASSHLPAGSSYNSPLHF.

The genes are TRBV7-9 and TRBJ2-5, with a weak D call TRBD1 (5 bases). The germline V gene has CDR1 SEHNR and CDR2 FQNEAQ (reference sequence). V was pared by 0 bases and J by 4 bases, with 9 bases between. The CDR3 runs to 14 residues. In nucleotides, the CDR3 is TGTGCCAGCAGCTTAGCCGGACACGGAGAGACCCAGTACTTC. The encoded protein is CASSLAGHGETQYF.

This clone was picked up a small number of times. V is TRBV6-5 and J is TRBJ1-2; a weak D match, TRBD1 (5 bases). CDR1 is MNHEY and CDR2 is SVGAGI in the germline V gene. The V and J ends lost 6 bases and 6 bases respectively, with 20 bases between them. This CDR3 is 15 amino acids long. As DNA, the CDR3 is TGTGCCAGCAGAAACAGCGAATGGGGCATTGATGGCTACACCTTC. This sequence encodes CASRNSEWGIDGYTF.

The chain is built from TRBV7-2 and TRBJ1-2; no clear D. The CDR3 totals 15 residues. Per germline, CDR1 SGHTA and CDR2 FQGNSA. Trimming shortened V by 1 base and J by 0 bases, and 9 bases separated the two germline ends. In DNA, the CDR3 is TGTGCCAGCAGCTTAGAGGAGTGGGCTAACTATGGCTACACCTTC. Its protein is CASSLEEWANYGYTF.

The chain carries TRBV18 and TRBJ2-1; 13 bases align to TRBD2. The germline V gene has CDR1 KGHSH and CDR2 LQKENI. The CDR3 sequence is 16 residues long. J gave up 10 bases and V 1 base, and 7 bases lay outside the gene matches. CDR3 amino acids: CASSPQLGLAGKEQFF. CDR3 DNA sequence: TGTGCCAGCTCACCACAATTGGGACTAGCGGGAAAGGAGCAGTTCTTC. Filled out from reference TRBV18 and TRBJ2-1, the complete variable domain reads NAGVMQNPRHLVRRRGQEARLRCSPMKGHSHVYWYRQLPEEGLKFMVYLQKENIIDESGMPKERFSAEFPKEGPSILRIQQVVRGDSAAYFCASSPQLGLAGKEQFFGPGTRLTVL.

The chain is built from TRBV5-1 and TRBJ2-3; 10 bases agree with TRBD1. The CDR3 is made up of 15 amino acids. The J segment lost 4 bases and the V segment lost 8 bases, leaving 10 bases of the junction unmatched. Germline V lookup: CDR1 SGHRS, CDR2 YFSETQ. The CDR3 nucleotides read TGCGCCAGTGCCTCGGGACAGGGGTCGGCAGATACGCAGTATTTT. It specifies CASASGQGSADTQYF.

The chain links TRBV10-3 to TRBJ2-3; 7 nucleotides align to TRBD1. V trimming: 9 bases; J trimming: 0 bases; junction bases outside the gene matches: 3. CDR1 is ENHRY and CDR2 is SYGVKD in the germline V gene. The CDR3 length is 13 residues. CDR3 nucleotide sequence: TGTGCCATAGGGACAGAGAGCACAGATACGCAGTATTTT. Amino acids: CAIGTESTDTQYF.

V usage is TRBV6-2 or TRBV6-3 and J usage is TRBJ2-7; unclear D gene. This CDR3 spans 11 amino acids. Germline values: CDR1 MNHEY, CDR2 SVGEGT. The V gene lost 6 bases and the J gene lost 4 bases, with 7 bases spanning the gap. The CDR3 sequence: CASSTLYEQYF. The CDR3 DNA sequence: TGTGCCAGCAGCACCCTATACGAGCAGTACTTC.

This clone appeared once. The rearrangement joins TRBV11-2 to TRBJ1-2, with D possibly being TRBD1 (5 bases). V gave up 7 bases and J gave up 6 bases, with 9 bases separating them. The CDR3 spans 11 residues. From germline, CDR1 is SGHAT and CDR2 FQNNGV. In DNA form, the CDR3 reads TGTGCCAGCACCGGGGGGAATGGCTACACCTTC. Its protein product is CASTGGNGYTF. Together with reference TRBV11-2 and TRBJ1-2, the CDR3 gives the full variable domain: EAGVAQSPRYKIIEKRQSVAFWCNPISGHATLYWYQQILGQGPKLLIQFQNNGVVDDSQLPKDRFSAERLKGVDSTLKIQPAKLEDSAVYLCASTGGNGYTFGSGTRLTVV.